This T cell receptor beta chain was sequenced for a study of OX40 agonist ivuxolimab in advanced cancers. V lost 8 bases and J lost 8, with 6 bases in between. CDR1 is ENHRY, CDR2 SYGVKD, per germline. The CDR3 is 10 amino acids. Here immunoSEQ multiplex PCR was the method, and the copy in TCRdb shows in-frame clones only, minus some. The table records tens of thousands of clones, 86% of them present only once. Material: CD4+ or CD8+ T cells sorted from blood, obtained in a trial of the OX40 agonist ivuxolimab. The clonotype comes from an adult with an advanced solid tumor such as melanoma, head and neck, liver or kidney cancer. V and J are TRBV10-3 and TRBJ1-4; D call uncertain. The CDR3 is CAIGEEKLFF. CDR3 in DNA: TGTGCCATCGGGGAAGAAAAACTGTTTTTT.